Shown below are 23 T cell receptor beta chains from a single sample sequenced in a study of neoadjuvant anti-PD-1 for oral cavity cancer. Measured with immunoSEQ multiplex PCR; TCRdb has only the in-frame clones, and not every one. Among about 14,000 clones listed, roughly 73% were seen once. The starting material was PBMCs, obtained before nivolumab (anti-PD-1) treatment. The receptors stem from a person between 40 and 80 years old with oral cavity squamous cell carcinoma.

The J gene is TRBJ2-7, the V gene TRBV5-6; TRBD1 agrees at 8 bases. The CDR3 runs 14 residues. J gave up 4 bases and V 4 bases, and 7 bases lay outside the gene matches. The V gene's germline CDR1 is SGHDT and CDR2 YYEEEE. CDR3 amino acids: CASSLDREKYEQYF. CDR3 nucleotide sequence: TGTGCCAGCAGCCTGGACAGGGAAAAATACGAGCAGTACTTC.

This clone was recorded only once. V and J are TRBV30 and TRBJ1-1, with a tentative D call TRBD1 (5 bases). The CDR3 has 15 amino acids. Trimming shortened V by 1 base and J by 9 bases, and 21 bases separated the two germline ends. Per germline, CDR1 GTSNPN and CDR2 SVGIG (reference sequence). CDR3 nucleotides: TGTGCCTGGAGTGATAGGGGTCGAGAGGGTATTAAAGCTTTCTTT. Its protein is CAWSDRGREGIKAFF.

In its sample, this clone was seen once. CDR3 loop: CASDRGGMNTEAFF. The CDR3 DNA follows: TGTGCCTCTGACAGGGGCGGGATGAACACTGAAGCTTTCTTT. The rearrangement uses TRBV30 and TRBJ1-1; 8 bases fit TRBD1. Trimming cost V 7 bases and J 0 bases; bases outside gene matches: 7. Looked up from germline, CDR1 is GTSNPN and CDR2 is SVGIG (reference sequence). CDR3 length: 14 amino acids.

The gene calls are TRBV4-2 and TRBJ2-7; TRBD2 agrees at 10 bases. The J segment lost 1 base and the V segment lost 1 base, leaving 4 bases of the junction unmatched. The CDR3 has 16 amino acids. Per the germline V gene, CDR1 is LGHNA and CDR2 is YNFKEQ. The CDR3 bases are TGTGCCAGCAGCCAAGGGTCTAGCGGGAGTTCCTACGAGCAGTACTTC. Amino acid sequence: CASSQGSSGSSYEQYF.

V gene TRBV4-1 combines with J gene TRBJ2-1, with D possibly being TRBD2 (5 bases). Germline lookup yields CDR1 MGHRA and CDR2 YSYEKL. V was pared by 4 bases and J by 7 bases, with 14 bases between. The CDR3 extends over 14 amino acids. The CDR3 DNA is TGCGCCAGCAGCCGCAACGGGATGCGGAATGAGCAGTTCTTC. It is translated as CASSRNGMRNEQFF.

The chain carries TRBV27 and TRBJ2-3; 10 nucleotides align to TRBD2. The CDR3 has 19 amino acids. V shed 1 base, J shed 7 bases, and the junction held 17 bases outside the gene matches. CDR1 and CDR2 (germline): MNHEY, SMNVEV (reference sequence). CDR3 in DNA: TGTGCCAGCAGTTTATACATCCCCTCTACTAGCGGGGTATTAAATACGCAGTATTTT. Its protein product is CASSLYIPSTSGVLNTQYF.

This chain joins TRBV14 and TRBJ1-2; possibly TRBD1 for D (5 bases). In germline, CDR1 is SGHDN, CDR2 FVKESK. Trimming stripped 6 bases from V and 0 bases from J, with 8 bases between. The CDR3 is made up of 13 amino acids. CDR3 nucleotides: TGTGCCAGCAGTCGGACACCTAACTATGGCTACACCTTC. Amino acid sequence: CASSRTPNYGYTF.

This clone occurred once. The J gene is TRBJ1-2, the V gene TRBV10-2; D unresolved. The CDR3 is 12 amino acids. CDR1 and CDR2 (germline): WSHSY, SAAADI. V was pared by 5 bases and J by 3 bases, with 7 bases between. The CDR3 nucleotides read TGCGCCAGCAGTACTGGCGACTATGGCTACACCTTC. Amino acids: CASSTGDYGYTF.

This rearrangement joins TRBV6-5 to TRBJ2-7; unclear D gene. CDR3 size: 13 residues. CDR1 MNHEY and CDR2 SVGAGI come from the germline V gene. Trimming shortened V by 6 bases and J by 6 bases, and 15 bases separated the two germline ends. The CDR3 loop is CASSRPSAREQYF. CDR3 nucleotides: TGTGCCAGCAGCCGTCCGTCAGCACGCGAGCAGTACTTC.

This clone was observed once. The rearrangement joins TRBV6-6 to TRBJ1-4; D may be TRBD1 (6 bases). With 0 bases removed from V and 8 bases from J, the gap between germline ends came to 7 bases. Germline V CDR1 and CDR2: MNHNY, SVGAGI (reference sequence). The CDR3 contains 13 residues. In DNA form, the CDR3 reads TGTGCCAGCAGTTACTCGAGGGGGGAAAAACTGTTTTTT. It is translated as CASSYSRGEKLFF.

The CDR3 DNA reads TGTGCCAGCAGCTTATTCTCCGCGTCTTACACCGGGGAGCTGTTTTTT. Translating it yields CASSLFSASYTGELFF. The rearrangement links TRBV5-6 to TRBJ2-2; D ambiguous. There are 16 residues in the CDR3. Trimming removed 2 bases from V and 3 bases from J, with 14 bases in between. The germline V gene has CDR1 SGHDT and CDR2 YYEEEE.

This sequence joins TRBV9 and TRBJ2-3; 10 positions agree with TRBD1. J was trimmed by 5 bases and V by 4 bases; bases with no gene match: 13. There are 17 residues in the CDR3. The germline V gene has CDR1 SGDLS and CDR2 YYNGEE. The CDR3 sequence: CASSPRIWDRGVDTQYF. The CDR3 DNA sequence: TGTGCCAGCAGCCCAAGGATATGGGACAGGGGCGTAGATACGCAGTATTTT.

This chain joins TRBV5-1 and TRBJ1-6; no clear D. CDR3 length: 13 amino acids. V lost 5 bases and J lost 4, with 7 bases in between. Germline V CDR1 and CDR2: SGHRS, YFSETQ. CDR3 residues: CASSVDYNSPLHF. The CDR3 nucleotides read TGCGCCAGCAGTGTAGATTATAATTCACCCCTCCACTTT.

V is TRBV6-6 and J is TRBJ2-3; TRBD1 might be the D (5 bases). The V gene lost 6 bases and the J gene lost 7 bases, with 20 bases spanning the gap. This CDR3 is built from 15 residues. Germline V lookup: CDR1 MNHNY, CDR2 SVGAGI (reference sequence). The CDR3 bases are TGTGCCAGCAGCCAGACAGCCACCAATATTCATACGCAGTATTTT. Translated, it gives CASSQTATNIHTQYF.

The chain has TRBV5-1 and TRBJ2-3; D gene unclear. The CDR3 contains 13 residues. V was cut by 3 bases and J by 4 bases, with 9 bases left in between. Per germline, CDR1 SGHRS and CDR2 YFSETQ. Here the CDR3 reads CASSSEGSDTQYF. CDR3 DNA sequence: TGCGCCAGCAGCTCGGAAGGGTCAGATACGCAGTATTTT.

The V gene is TRBV19, the J gene TRBJ2-2, with a possible D match to TRBD1 (5 bases). Germline assignment: CDR1 LNHDA and CDR2 SQIVND (reference sequence). This CDR3 is 15 amino acids long. The ends were cut back, 6 bases at V and 0 bases at J, with 11 bases in the middle. CDR3 sequence reads: CASRKQAANTGELFF. The CDR3, as DNA: TGTGCCAGTAGGAAACAGGCCGCGAACACCGGGGAGCTGTTTTTT.

The gene calls are TRBV19 and TRBJ1-3, with D tentatively TRBD1 (5 bases). This CDR3 has 14 residues. The V gene lost 5 bases and the J gene lost 3 bases, with 11 bases spanning the gap. Germline V gene lookup returns CDR1 LNHDA and CDR2 SQIVND (reference sequence). The CDR3 protein is CASSPAGNGNTIYF. In nucleotides, the CDR3 is TGTGCCAGTAGTCCGGCAGGGAATGGAAACACCATATATTTT.

The rearrangement joins TRBV2 to TRBJ2-7, with D possibly matching TRBD1 (5 bases). Trimming removed 7 bases at V and 2 bases at J, with 9 bases between. The V gene's germline CDR1 is SNHLY and CDR2 FYNNEI. The CDR3 runs to 12 residues. The CDR3 protein is CASMPDTYEQYF. CDR3 nucleotides: TGTGCCAGCATGCCGGACACCTACGAGCAGTACTTC.

This clone has a single count. V and J are TRBV30 and TRBJ2-2; TRBD2 might be the D (6 bases). The V end was cut by 5 bases, the J end by 4 bases, with 14 bases between. Germline CDR1 GTSNPN, CDR2 SVGIG (reference sequence). The CDR3 is made up of 14 amino acids. CDR3 residues: CAWGGIGATGELFF. CDR3 in DNA: TGTGCCTGGGGCGGGATAGGGGCCACCGGGGAGCTGTTTTTT.

This clone was counted a few times. This chain links TRBV6-6 with TRBJ1-1; D remains ambiguous. V lost 3 bases to trimming and J lost 3 bases, with 14 bases between them. Germline CDR1 MNHNY, CDR2 SVGAGI (reference sequence). The CDR3 runs to 15 residues. The CDR3 is CASSYMGFRDTEAFF. CDR3 DNA sequence: TGTGCCAGCAGTTATATGGGGTTTAGGGACACTGAAGCTTTCTTT.

The V gene is TRBV7-9, the J gene TRBJ1-6; weak D call: TRBD1 (5 bases). The V gene lost 5 bases and the J gene lost 9 bases, with 14 bases spanning the gap. The CDR3 is 14 residues long. Germline CDR1 SEHNR, CDR2 FQNEAQ (reference sequence). The DNA of the CDR3 is TGTGCCAGCAGCACCCAGGGTGATAGTTCACCCCTCCACTTT. This sequence encodes CASSTQGDSSPLHF.

J is TRBJ1-4 and V is TRBV5-1; the D gene is possibly TRBD1 (6 bases). V shed 0 bases and J shed 6 bases, with 12 bases lying between them. The CDR3 is made up of 15 amino acids. CDR1 SGHRS and CDR2 YFSETQ come from the germline V gene. The CDR3 nucleotides are TGCGCCAGCAGCTTGGCCGGACAGCCTGATGAAAAACTGTTTTTT. Translated, it gives CASSLAGQPDEKLFF.

This clone occurred a few times. This chain joins TRBV4-1 and TRBJ1-2; D remains ambiguous. From germline, CDR1 is MGHRA and CDR2 YSYEKL. The CDR3 totals 16 residues. The V end was cut by 0 bases, the J end by 5 bases, with 16 bases between. The CDR3 nucleotides are TGCGCCAGCAGCCAAGATCGTTTCACGGCACCATATGGCTACACCTTC. Translation: CASSQDRFTAPYGYTF.